This note documents a single T cell receptor (beta chain) sequence. This sample is part of a study of blood T cell repertoires in COVID-19. As for the study in general: T cells, B-cell-depleted T cells, or PBMCs provided the cDNA or gDNA that served as material.

Methods used by the authors: How many nucleated cells were present was estimated from reference gene primer amplification. Only in-frame clones appear in the TCRdb table, and some are missing; sequencing was by immunoSEQ multiplex PCR. Clone size and the V and J calls come from that table; the DNA yielded D and trimming. The sample lists 300,000 to 400,000 clones, 65% to 90% occurring once. The V gene's germline CDR1 is MNHEY and CDR2 SMNVEV (reference sequence). This CDR3 is built from 15 residues. Unmatched junction bases numbered 6, after V lost 5 bases and J lost 7 bases. Sequenced: PBMCs or T cells enriched from blood (not recorded which). The receptor was isolated from a woman in her forties with acute COVID-19. The rearrangement links TRBV27 to TRBJ1-6; 9 bases are a match to TRBD1. The CDR3 bases are TGTGCCAGCAGTCTCCGGGACAGGGTGAATTCACCCCTCCACTTT. Translating gives CASSLRDRVNSPLHF.